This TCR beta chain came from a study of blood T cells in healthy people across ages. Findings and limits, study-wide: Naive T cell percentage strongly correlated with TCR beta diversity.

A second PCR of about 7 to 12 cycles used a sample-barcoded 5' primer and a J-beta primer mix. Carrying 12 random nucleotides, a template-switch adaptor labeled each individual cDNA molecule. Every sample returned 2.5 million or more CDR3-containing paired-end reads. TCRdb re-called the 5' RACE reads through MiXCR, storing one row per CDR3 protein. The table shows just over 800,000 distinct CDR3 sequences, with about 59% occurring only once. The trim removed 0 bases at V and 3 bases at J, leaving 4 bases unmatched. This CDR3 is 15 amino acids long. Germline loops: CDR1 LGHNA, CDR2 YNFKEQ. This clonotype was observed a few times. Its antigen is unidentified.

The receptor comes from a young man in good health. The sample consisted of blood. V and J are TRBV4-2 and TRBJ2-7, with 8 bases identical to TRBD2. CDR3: CASSQERAGGYEQYF. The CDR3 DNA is TGTGCCAGCAGCCAAGAAAGGGCGGGGGGCTACGAGCAGTACTTC.